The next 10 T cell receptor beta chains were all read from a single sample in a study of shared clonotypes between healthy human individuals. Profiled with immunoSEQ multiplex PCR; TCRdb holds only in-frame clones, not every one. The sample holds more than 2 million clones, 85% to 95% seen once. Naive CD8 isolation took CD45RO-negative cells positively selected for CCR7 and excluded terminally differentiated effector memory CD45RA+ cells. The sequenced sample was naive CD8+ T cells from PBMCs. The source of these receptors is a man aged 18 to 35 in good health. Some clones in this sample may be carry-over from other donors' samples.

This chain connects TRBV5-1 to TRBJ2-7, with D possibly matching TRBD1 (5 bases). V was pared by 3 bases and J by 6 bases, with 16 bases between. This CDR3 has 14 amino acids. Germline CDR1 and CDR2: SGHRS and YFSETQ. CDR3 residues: CASSSVQAPGEQYF. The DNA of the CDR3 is TGCGCCAGCAGCTCCGTACAGGCGCCAGGCGAGCAGTACTTC.

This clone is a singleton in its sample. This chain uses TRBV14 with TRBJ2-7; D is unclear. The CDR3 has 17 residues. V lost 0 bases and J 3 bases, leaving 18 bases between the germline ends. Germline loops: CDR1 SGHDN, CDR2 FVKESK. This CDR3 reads CASSQDFRPQLHYEQYF. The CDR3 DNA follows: TGTGCCAGCAGCCAAGATTTTAGGCCCCAACTCCACTACGAGCAGTACTTC.

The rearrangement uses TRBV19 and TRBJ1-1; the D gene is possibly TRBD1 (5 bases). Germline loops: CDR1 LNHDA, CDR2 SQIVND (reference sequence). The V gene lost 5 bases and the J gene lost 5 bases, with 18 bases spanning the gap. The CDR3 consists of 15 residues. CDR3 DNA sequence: TGTGCCAGTAGTCCAAGCATGGGGGGGAGGACTGAAGCTTTCTTT. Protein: CASSPSMGGRTEAFF.

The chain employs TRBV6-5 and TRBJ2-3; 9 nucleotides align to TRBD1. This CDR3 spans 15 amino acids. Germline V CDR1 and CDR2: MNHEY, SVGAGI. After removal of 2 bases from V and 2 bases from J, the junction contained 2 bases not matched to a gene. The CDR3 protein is CASSYTGGPTDTQYF. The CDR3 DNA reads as TGTGCCAGCAGTTACACAGGGGGCCCCACAGATACGCAGTATTTT.

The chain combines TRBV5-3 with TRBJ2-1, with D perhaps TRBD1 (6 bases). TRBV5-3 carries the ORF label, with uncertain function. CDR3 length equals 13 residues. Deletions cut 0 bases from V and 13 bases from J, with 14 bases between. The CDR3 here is CARSLDGQQNQFF. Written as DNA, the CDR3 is TGTGCCAGAAGCTTGGATGGACAGCAGAACCAGTTCTTC.

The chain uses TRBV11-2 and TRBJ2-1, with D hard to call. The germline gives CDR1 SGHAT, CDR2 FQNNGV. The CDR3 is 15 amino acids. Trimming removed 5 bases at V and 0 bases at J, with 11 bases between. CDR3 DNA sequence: TGTGCCAGCAGCCCGCGTTGGAGCTCCTACAATGAGCAGTTCTTC. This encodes CASSPRWSSYNEQFF. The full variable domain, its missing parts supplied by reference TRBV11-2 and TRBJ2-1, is EAGVAQSPRYKIIEKRQSVAFWCNPISGHATLYWYQQILGQGPKLLIQFQNNGVVDDSQLPKDRFSAERLKGVDSTLKIQPAKLEDSAVYLCASSPRWSSYNEQFFGPGTRLTVL.

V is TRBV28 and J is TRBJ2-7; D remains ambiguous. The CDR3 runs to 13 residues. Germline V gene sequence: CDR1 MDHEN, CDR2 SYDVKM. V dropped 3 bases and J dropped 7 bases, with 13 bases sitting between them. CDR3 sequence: CASSFVSPREQYF. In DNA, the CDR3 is TGTGCCAGCAGTTTTGTGTCTCCTAGGGAGCAGTACTTC.

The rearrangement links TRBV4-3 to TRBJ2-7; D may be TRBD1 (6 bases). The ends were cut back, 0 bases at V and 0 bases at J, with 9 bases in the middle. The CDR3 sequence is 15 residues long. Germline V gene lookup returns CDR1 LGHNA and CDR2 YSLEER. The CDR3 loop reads CASSQDRTDSYEQYF. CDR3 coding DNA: TGCGCCAGCAGCCAAGACCGGACAGACTCCTACGAGCAGTACTTC.

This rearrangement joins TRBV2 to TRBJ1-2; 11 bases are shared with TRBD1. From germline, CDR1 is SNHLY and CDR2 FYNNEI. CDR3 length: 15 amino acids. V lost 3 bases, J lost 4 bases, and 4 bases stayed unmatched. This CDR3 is CASSEDRGRPYGYTF. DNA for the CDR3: TGTGCCAGCAGTGAGGACAGGGGGCGACCCTATGGCTACACCTTC.

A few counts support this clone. This chain's CDR3 is CASSPRRTYNEQFF. The CDR3 DNA sequence: TGTGCCAGCAGCCCGAGACGTACCTACAATGAGCAGTTCTTC. This rearrangement joins TRBV7-6 to TRBJ2-1; no clear D gene. The CDR3 is made up of 14 amino acids. The V gene lost 5 bases and the J gene lost 2 bases, with 10 bases spanning the gap. CDR1 and CDR2 from the germline V gene are SGHVS and FNYEAQ.